The 8 T cell receptor beta chains listed next were all sequenced from one sample in a study of CD8 T cells in Susac syndrome (dated by TCRdb to the late 2010s). The library came from the immunoSEQ multiplex PCR assay. RNA was extracted using the RNeasy kit, and roughly 0.45 to 1 microgram was reverse transcribed with random hexamers. The raw public reads went through TCRdb reprocessing: fastp at Q25, MiXCR clone calling, in-frame beta chains kept. Rows matching on CDR3 protein sequence are summarized as one entry with the most common DNA and genes. The sample records 90,000 to 110,000 distinct CDR3 sequences, roughly 95% of which are singletons. The ten largest clonotypes hold 0.096% of the sample. Sample: CD4+ T cells from PBMCs. These receptors were taken from a human donor in good health.

The V gene is TRBV25-1, the J gene TRBJ2-2, with D possibly matching TRBD1 (5 bases). Between the trimmed V and J ends, which lost 3 bases and 3 bases, there was a span of 11 bases. Germline V lookup: CDR1 MGHDK, CDR2 SYGVNS. The CDR3 spans 15 residues. The CDR3 nucleotides read TGTGCCAGCAGTGATGCTCGGACATACACCGGGGAGCTGTTTTTT. Its translation: CASSDARTYTGELFF. Full variable domain (rest looked up from reference TRBV25-1 and TRBJ2-2): EADIYQTPRYLVIGTGKKITLECSQTMGHDKMYWYQQDPGMELHLIHYSYGVNSTEKGDLSSESTVSRIRTEHFPLTLESARPSHTSQYLCASSDARTYTGELFFGEGSRLTVL.

The chain couples TRBV4-1 to TRBJ1-2; D not certain. V lost 0 bases, J lost 3 bases, and 8 bases lay in between. This CDR3 is built from 14 residues. Germline CDR1 reads MGHRA; CDR2 reads YSYEKL. In DNA, the CDR3 is TGCGCCAGCAGCCAAGACGGCGGTTACTATGGCTACACCTTC. Translated, it gives CASSQDGGYYGYTF.

The chain links TRBV19 to TRBJ2-2; the D gene could be TRBD1 or TRBD2 (5 bases each). Trimming left V 6 bases short and J 5 bases short, with 13 bases between. Germline loops: CDR1 LNHDA, CDR2 SQIVND (reference sequence). This CDR3 is 14 amino acids long. The CDR3 nucleotides are TGTGCCAGTAGGGGGGACCTGGGTACCGGGGAGCTGTTTTTT. Translated: CASRGDLGTGELFF.

This clonotype appeared a single time. The gene calls are TRBV19 and TRBJ2-6, with TRBD1 identical over 7 bases. J lost 0 bases, V lost 5 bases, and 7 bases had no gene match. Germline CDR1 reads LNHDA; CDR2 reads SQIVND (reference sequence). The CDR3 extends over 17 amino acids. Here the CDR3 reads CASSPRQGISGANVLTF. The CDR3 nucleotides are TGTGCCAGTAGTCCACGACAGGGTATCTCTGGGGCCAACGTCCTGACTTTC.

The J gene is TRBJ2-2, the V gene TRBV4-2, with 9 bases identical to TRBD2. The germline V gene has CDR1 LGHNA and CDR2 YNFKEQ. With 3 bases clipped from V and 6 bases from J, the junction kept 11 bases outside the gene matches. The CDR3 contains 17 residues. The CDR3 sequence: CASSQPQRGEASGELFF. The DNA of the CDR3 is TGTGCCAGCAGCCAGCCTCAGCGGGGGGAAGCCTCCGGGGAGCTGTTTTTT.

This sequence joins TRBV30 and TRBJ2-5, with TRBD2 matching 14 bases. This CDR3 has 16 amino acids. CDR1 and CDR2 from the germline V gene are GTSNPN and SVGIG (reference sequence). The V and J ends lost 3 bases and 3 bases, in that order; junction bases with no gene match: 6. In DNA, the CDR3 is TGTGCCTGGAGGCCCTGGGGACTAGCGGGGGAAGAGACCCAGTACTTC. Translated, it gives CAWRPWGLAGEETQYF.

The rearrangement uses TRBV29-1 and TRBJ2-6, with 7 bases lining up with TRBD1. The CDR3 consists of 15 residues. In germline, CDR1 is SQVTM, CDR2 ANQGSEA. Losses at the gene ends were 6 bases for V and 2 bases for J; bases not matched to a gene: 7. The CDR3 loop is CSVKTRGTGANVLTF. CDR3 coding DNA: TGCAGCGTAAAAACCAGGGGGACTGGGGCCAACGTCCTGACTTTC.

This clonotype came up once. The chain joins TRBV7-8 to TRBJ2-5; 8 bases align to TRBD2. Germline V gene data show CDR1 as SGHVS and CDR2 as FQNEAQ. Trimming at V came to 1 base and at J to 5 bases, leaving 12 bases not matched to a gene. The CDR3 is 17 amino acids. The CDR3 loop is CASSLGGAGERWETQYF. As DNA, the CDR3 is TGTGCCAGCAGCTTAGGGGGAGCGGGGGAAAGGTGGGAGACCCAGTACTTC.